This TCR beta chain was found in a study of blood T cell repertoires in COVID-19. The wider study: In each case, the material was cDNA or gDNA derived from T cells, B-cell-depleted T cells, or PBMCs.

The CDR3 loop spans 15 amino acids. Germline CDR1 MNHEY, CDR2 SVGAGI. The V and J ends lost 7 bases and 3 bases respectively, with 18 bases between them. Sequencing used immunoSEQ multiplex PCR; TCRdb keeps in-frame clones, though not all of them. The table records 160,000 or so clones, approximately 91% of them present only once. The TCR was taken from a man between 18 and 35 years old with acute or convalescent COVID-19. The chain joins TRBV6-5 to TRBJ1-2; the D is unclear. Sequencing input: peripheral blood. DNA of the CDR3: TGTGCCAGCACCCTTAGCCGGGGAGCGTACTATGGCTACACCTTC. This gives the protein CASTLSRGAYYGYTF.